This passage covers 27 T cell receptor beta chains from one sample sequenced in a study of tumor and adjacent non-tumor tissue in lung cancer. This sample's RNA came from whole unsorted tissue. A modified ARM-PCR protocol with three rounds of nested PCR amplified TCRbeta. TCRdb passed the multiplex PCR reads through MiXCR, listing each CDR3 protein once. This sample has approximately 120,000 distinct CDR3 sequences; roughly 74% occur once, and the top ten carry 35% to 40%. Input material: lung tumor tissue. Every receptor here comes from a woman aged 55-70 years with non-small cell lung cancer.

This clonotype occurred once. This may arise from a read error, as a much more abundant clone is one base away. The J gene is TRBJ2-3, the V gene TRBV6-1; D remains unclear. In germline, CDR1 is MNHNS, CDR2 SASEGT. This CDR3 is 12 amino acids long. The ends were cut back, 10 bases at V and 7 bases at J, with 15 bases in the middle. The CDR3 bases are TGTGCCAACAGCCATGCAGTAAATACGCAGTATTTT. The encoded protein is CANSHAVNTQYF.

Points on this clonotype: The junction does not match germline at one end; this may be a read error. The J gene is TRBJ1-1, the V gene TRBV6-1; 8 bases fit TRBD1. The CDR3 is 17 residues long. Germline V lookup: CDR1 MNHNS, CDR2 SASEGT. The CDR3 DNA reads TGTACCAGCAGTGTTCCCCAAGGGACAGGAATGAACACTGTAGCTTTCTTT. Its protein product is CTSSVPQGTGMNTVAFF.

A word on this clonotype: The junction shows a germline mismatch at one end, possibly a read error. The chain couples TRBV20-1 to TRBJ1-1; D is unresolved. Looked up from germline, CDR1 is DFQATT and CDR2 is SNEGSKA (reference sequence). CDR3 length equals 13 residues. The CDR3 is CSATPGANIEALF. The CDR3 DNA follows: TGCAGTGCTACCCCGGGAGCCAACATTGAAGCTTTATTT.

Turning to this clonotype: Germline and junction disagree at one end, which may indicate a read error. The chain is built from TRBV6-5 and TRBJ2-4; TRBD2 matches 9 bases. The CDR3 sequence is 17 residues long. Germline CDR1 reads MNHEY; CDR2 reads SVGAGI. In nucleotides, the CDR3 is TGTGCCAGCAGTGCCTGGGAGCGGGGGGTAGACAAAAATATTCAGTACTTC. As protein: CASSAWERGVDKNIQYF.

This clonotype was detected ten times or more. The chain joins TRBV4-3 to TRBJ2-6, with 7 positions matching TRBD1. The CDR3 length is 16 residues. Germline trimming cut 5 bases from V and 0 bases from J; bases unmatched to any gene: 4. Germline CDR1 and CDR2: LGHNA and YSLEER. The CDR3 coding sequence is TGCGCCAGCAGCAGGGGGCTAAGCTCTGGGGCCAACGTCCTGACTTTC. Amino acid sequence: CASSRGLSSGANVLTF.

The genes are TRBV12-3 or TRBV12-4 and TRBJ1-2; no clear D gene. CDR3 length: 12 residues. The V end lost 7 bases, the J end lost 7 bases, and 13 bases lay between the germline ends. CDR3 DNA sequence: TGTGCCAGCACCAACCTGGTGGGTGGCTACACCTTC. Its translation is CASTNLVGGYTF.

About this clonotype itself: At one end, the junction sequence differs from germline, possibly due to a read error. The chain uses TRBV12-3 or TRBV12-4 and TRBJ2-2, with a possible D match to TRBD1 (6 bases). The CDR3 is 16 amino acids. CDR3 sequence: CASRPQDSSNTGELFF. DNA for the CDR3: TGTGCCAGCAGACCGCAGGACAGTTCGAACACCGGGGAGCTGTTTTTC.

On this clonotype: One junction end does not reproduce the germline sequence, and a read error may be involved. V usage is TRBV11-2 and J usage is TRBJ2-7; D call uncertain. Per the germline V gene, CDR1 is SGHAT and CDR2 is FQNNGV. CDR3 size: 14 residues. The CDR3 protein is CTRSFDSFRDEQYF. Written as DNA, the CDR3 is TGTACCAGAAGCTTTGACTCTTTTAGGGACGAGCAGTACTTC.

About this clonotype itself: A read error may produce the germline difference seen at one junction end. The rearrangement joins TRBV11-2 to TRBJ2-7; 7 nucleotides align to TRBD1. CDR1 and CDR2 (germline): SGHAT, FQNNGV. The CDR3 spans 14 residues. CDR3 in DNA: TGCGCCAGCAGTTGGGACAGCGGAGGATGCGAGCAATACTTC. Translating it yields CASSWDSGGCEQYF.

This clonotype was recorded at least ten times. In nucleotides, the CDR3 is TGTGCCAGCAGTCTGTACGAGGGGCCAGCTTTCTTT. Translated, it gives CASSLYEGPAFF. The chain recombines TRBV12-3 or TRBV12-4 with TRBJ1-1; D perhaps matches TRBD1 (5 bases). CDR3 length equals 12 residues. Trimming stripped 5 bases from V and 10 bases from J, with 14 bases between.

The V and J genes are TRBV12-3 or TRBV12-4 and TRBJ2-7; no reliable D call. V lost 8 bases to trimming and J lost 5 bases, with 10 bases between them. The CDR3 covers 11 residues. CDR3 loop: CASRDEDEQYV. CDR3 sequence (DNA): TGTGCCAGCCGTGACGAGGACGAGCAGTACGTC.

A word on this clonotype: Since a much larger clone is just one base distant, this may be a read error. This chain connects TRBV6-5 to TRBJ1-2; TRBD1 matches at 10 bases. Trimming at V came to 6 bases and at J to 6 bases, leaving 10 bases not matched to a gene. Germline CDR1 reads MNHEY; CDR2 reads SVGAGI. This CDR3 contains 15 residues. CDR3: CASRSNFDRGHGYTF. The CDR3 DNA is TGTGCCAGCAGATCTAATTTCGACAGGGGGCATGGCTACACCTTC.

With regard to this clonotype: The conserved final phenylalanine or tryptophan is absent from the CDR3, which likely points to a read error. The chain employs TRBV11-3 and TRBJ2-3; weak D call: TRBD1 (5 bases). The CDR3 runs to 15 residues. V was pared by 5 bases and J by 11 bases, with 23 bases between. Germline CDR1 reads SGHNT; CDR2 reads YENEEA. The chain's CDR3 is CASSPAGQGCHRQYY. The CDR3 DNA follows: TGTGCCAGCAGCCCCGCCGGGCAGGGATGTCATAGGCAGTATTAT.

Details on this clonotype: This is likely a read error, given that the CDR3 carries no conserved phenylalanine or tryptophan at its end. CDR3 sequence (DNA): TGCGCCAGCAGCCAAGGACTAGCGGGACATAAGGCCAATGAGCAGTTCCTC. Its translation: CASSQGLAGHKANEQFL. The V call is TRBV4-3, the J call TRBJ2-1; 11 bases fit TRBD2. Losses at the gene ends were 1 base for V and 6 bases for J; bases not matched to a gene: 8. Germline V lookup: CDR1 LGHNA, CDR2 YSLEER. There are 17 residues in the CDR3.

This chain joins TRBV20-1 and TRBJ2-2; 7 bases fit TRBD1. J lost 3 bases, V lost 4 bases, and 8 bases had no gene match. The CDR3 runs 15 residues. The germline CDR1 and CDR2 sequences are DFQATT and SNEGSKA (reference sequence). The CDR3 loop is CSAIVATGHTGELFF. CDR3 bases: TGCAGTGCTATAGTTGCGACAGGGCACACCGGGGAGCTGTTTTTT.

This chain links TRBV6-6 with TRBJ2-3; no definite D call. The J call is doubtful: the DNA matches TRBJ1-5 better. Germline V gene data show CDR1 as MNHNY and CDR2 as SVGAGI (reference sequence). This CDR3 has 16 residues. For the CDR3, the DNA is TGTGCCAGCAGTTATTCGACATACACTATCACAGATACGCAGCATTTT. It specifies CASSYSTYTITDTQHF.

This clonotype was observed at least ten times. The V gene is TRBV6-6, the J gene TRBJ1-1, with 9 bases fitting TRBD1. J gave up 4 bases and V 0 bases, and 3 bases lay outside the gene matches. Germline CDR1 and CDR2: MNHNY and SVGAGI (reference sequence). The CDR3 covers 15 residues. The CDR3 here is CASSYSGQGGTEAFF. The CDR3 DNA reads TGTGCCAGCAGTTACTCGGGACAGGGTGGCACTGAAGCTTTCTTT.

Note on this clonotype: The CDR3 does not end in the conserved phenylalanine or tryptophan, so this is likely a read error. The genes are TRBV11-2 and TRBJ1-1; TRBD1 matches at 9 bases. The J segment lost 4 bases and the V segment lost 5 bases, leaving 11 bases of the junction unmatched. The CDR3 spans 16 residues. CDR1 is SGHAT and CDR2 is FQNNGV in the germline V gene. CDR3 sequence (DNA): TGTGCCAGCAGCATTGGCACAGGGGGCCTGAGCACTGAAGCTTTCTTA. Residues: CASSIGTGGLSTEAFL.

About this clonotype: The junction departs from germline at one end; a sequencing error may be responsible. This chain connects TRBV11-2 to TRBJ2-3; D remains ambiguous. The CDR3 totals 15 residues. The V gene's germline CDR1 is SGHAT and CDR2 FQNNGV. CDR3: CVSSLVERERDTQYF. CDR3 bases: TGTGTCAGCAGCTTAGTGGAGAGAGAGAGAGATACGCAGTATTTT.

Remarks on this clonotype: A much larger clone sits a single nucleotide away, making a read error possible. Given the absence of the conserved phenylalanine or tryptophan at the CDR3 end, a read error is likely. The chain links TRBV14 to TRBJ2-1, with D possibly matching TRBD2 (5 bases). Per germline, CDR1 SGHDN and CDR2 FVKESK. Trimming stripped 1 base from V and 5 bases from J, with 15 bases between. This CDR3 is built from 16 residues. The CDR3 coding sequence is TGTGCCAGCAGCCAAGCAAGCGGAAAACGAGACAATGAGCAGTTCCTC. Encoded protein: CASSQASGKRDNEQFL.

Concerning this clonotype: This is likely a read error, given that the CDR3 carries no conserved phenylalanine or tryptophan at its end. The DNA is left out, because the CDR3 cannot be placed on it with certainty; the CDR3 is given as TCRdb lists it. The genes are TRBV29-1 and TRBJ1-6; the DNA was not compared with TRBD1, the D call given in the table. The CDR3 is made up of 14 amino acids, end residues included. Germline-derived CDR1 and CDR2 are SQVTM and ANQGSEA. The CDR3 loop is CSGLTGGGNSPFHL.

The genes are TRBV11-2 and TRBJ2-7; 7 bases match TRBD2. V shed 10 bases, J shed 5 bases, and the junction held 17 bases outside the gene matches. Germline V gene lookup returns CDR1 SGHAT and CDR2 FQNNGV. The CDR3 has 15 residues. The CDR3 spells CAKSLFSSGNDEQYF. CDR3 in DNA: TGTGCCAAGAGCTTATTTTCGAGCGGGAACGACGAGCAGTACTTC.

With respect to this clonotype: A junction boundary mismatches the germline segment, possibly from a read error. The J gene is TRBJ2-7, the V gene TRBV10-3, with D perhaps TRBD2 (7 bases). There are 10 residues in the CDR3. CDR1 and CDR2 from the germline V gene are ENHRY and SYGVKD. The CDR3 DNA follows: TGTCCCACTGGGGGGGGCGAGCAGTATTTC. This encodes CPTGGGEQYF.

This clonotype was seen at least ten times. The chain has TRBV10-3 and TRBJ1-3; no clear D. The germline V and J ends were trimmed by 6 bases and 3 bases, with 12 bases remaining between them. Germline V gene data show CDR1 as ENHRY and CDR2 as SYGVKD. The CDR3 consists of 14 residues. The CDR3 DNA follows: TGTGCCATCAGGCGGACCGACGATGGAAACACCATATATTTT. This encodes CAIRRTDDGNTIYF.

Of note for this clonotype: A read error may account for a junction end that differs from germline. The V and J genes are TRBV6-2 or TRBV6-3 and TRBJ1-2; TRBD1 is a possible D gene (6 bases). Germline CDR1 reads MNHEY; CDR2 reads SVGEGT. The CDR3 covers 15 residues. The CDR3 loop is CVSRTRGQTYSGYTF. The CDR3 region has the DNA TGTGTCAGCAGAACCAGGGGTCAGACGTATAGTGGCTACACCTTC.

As to this clonotype: The germline gene is not matched at one end of the junction; a read error may be the cause. V usage is TRBV11-3 and J usage is TRBJ2-1; 12 nucleotides agree with TRBD2. In germline, CDR1 is SGHNT, CDR2 YENEEA. There are 17 residues in the CDR3. The CDR3 DNA reads as TGCGCCAGCAGCATAGAGTTGACTAGCGGGAGCCACAATTGGCAGTTCTTC. Its protein is CASSIELTSGSHNWQFF.

For this clonotype: One junction end does not reproduce the germline sequence, and a read error may be involved. This rearrangement joins TRBV4-1 to TRBJ1-2; TRBD1 might be the D (5 bases). The CDR3 loop spans 15 amino acids. Germline values: CDR1 MGHRA, CDR2 YSYEKL. CDR3 residues: CAGSPRTTTPYGYTF. DNA of the CDR3: TGCGCCGGCAGCCCACGGACAACAACTCCCTATGGCTATACCTTC.